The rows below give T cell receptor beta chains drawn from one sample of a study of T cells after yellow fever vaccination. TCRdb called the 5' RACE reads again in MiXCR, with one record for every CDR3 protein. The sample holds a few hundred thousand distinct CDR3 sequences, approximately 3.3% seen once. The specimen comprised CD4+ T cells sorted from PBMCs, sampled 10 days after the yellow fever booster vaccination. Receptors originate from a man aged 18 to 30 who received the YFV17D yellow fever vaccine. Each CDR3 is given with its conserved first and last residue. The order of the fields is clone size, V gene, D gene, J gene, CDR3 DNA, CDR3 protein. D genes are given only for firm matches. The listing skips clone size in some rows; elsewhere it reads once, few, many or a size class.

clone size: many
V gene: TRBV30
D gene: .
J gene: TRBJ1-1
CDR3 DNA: TGTGCCTGGAGTGTCCAGGGTTCCCCCCGGGCTTTCTTT
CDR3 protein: CAWSVQGSPRAFF

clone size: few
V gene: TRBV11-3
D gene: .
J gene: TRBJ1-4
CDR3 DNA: TGTGCCAGCAGCAGGGCGGCTAATGAAAAACTGTTTTTT
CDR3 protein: CASSRAANEKLFF

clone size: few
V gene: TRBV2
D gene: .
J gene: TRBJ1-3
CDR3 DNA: TGTGCCAGCAGTGAAGCCCCACAATCCTCCGGAAACACCATATATTTT
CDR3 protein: CASSEAPQSSGNTIYF

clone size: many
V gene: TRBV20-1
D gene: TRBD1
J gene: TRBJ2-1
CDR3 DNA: TGCAGTGCTCTCGGACAGGGAATCGAGTTCTTC
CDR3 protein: CSALGQGIEFF

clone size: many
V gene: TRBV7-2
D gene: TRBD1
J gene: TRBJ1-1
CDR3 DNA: TGTGCCAGCAGCTCGGGACAGGGGAATCTTGAAGCTTTCTTT
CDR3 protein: CASSSGQGNLEAFF

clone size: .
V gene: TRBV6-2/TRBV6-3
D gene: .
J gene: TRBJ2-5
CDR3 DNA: TGTGCCAGCAATCTGGACTCCCTGGAGACCCAGTACTTC
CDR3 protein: CASNLDSLETQYF

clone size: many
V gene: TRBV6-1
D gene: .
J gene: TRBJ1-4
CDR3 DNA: TGTGCCAGCAGTGAAACAAGAACTAATGAAAAACTGTTTTTT
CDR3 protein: CASSETRTNEKLFF

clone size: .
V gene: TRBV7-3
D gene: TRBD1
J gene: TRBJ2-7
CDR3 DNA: TGTGCCAGCAGCGCTTCCCCAGGGGGCTACGAGCAGTACTTC
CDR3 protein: CASSASPGGYEQYF

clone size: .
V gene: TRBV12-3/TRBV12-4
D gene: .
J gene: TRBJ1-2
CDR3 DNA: TGTGCCAGCAGTTCCCCCGGGTTGGGCGACTATGGCTACACCTTC
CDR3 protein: CASSSPGLGDYGYTF

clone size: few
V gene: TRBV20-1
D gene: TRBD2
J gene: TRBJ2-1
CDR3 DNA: TGCAGTGCGAGGGGATTCGGGGGGGGCCAGTCGTATAGCAATGAGCAGTTCTTC
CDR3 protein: CSARGFGGGQSYSNEQFF

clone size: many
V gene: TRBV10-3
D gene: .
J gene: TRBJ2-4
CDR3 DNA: TGTGCCATCAGCCAAGGGGACAAAAACATTCAGTACTTC
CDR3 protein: CAISQGDKNIQYF

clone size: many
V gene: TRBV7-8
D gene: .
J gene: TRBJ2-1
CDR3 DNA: TGTGCCAGCAGCTTATCTCAGGCTAGCTCCTACAATGAGCAGTTCTTC
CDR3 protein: CASSLSQASSYNEQFF

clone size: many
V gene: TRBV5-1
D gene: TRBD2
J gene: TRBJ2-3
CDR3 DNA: TGCGCCAGCAGCTTGGGCGCTAGCGGGGGATCAGATACGCAGTATTTT
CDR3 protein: CASSLGASGGSDTQYF

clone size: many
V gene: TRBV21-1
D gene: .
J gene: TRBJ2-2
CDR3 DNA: TGTGCCAGCAGCAAAGCGGGGAGATGGGAGCGGACAGGGCTCACCGGGGAGCTGTTTTTT
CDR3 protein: CASSKAGRWERTGLTGELFF

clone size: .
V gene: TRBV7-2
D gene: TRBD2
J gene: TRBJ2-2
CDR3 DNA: TGTGCCAGCAGCTTCCCCAGCGGGGCGAACGCGAACACCGGGGAGCTGTTTTTT
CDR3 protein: CASSFPSGANANTGELFF

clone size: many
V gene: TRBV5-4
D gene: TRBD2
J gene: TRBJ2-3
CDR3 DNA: TGTGCCAGCAGCTCCCGGGGGGGGGCAGATACGCAGTATTTT
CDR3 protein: CASSSRGGADTQYF

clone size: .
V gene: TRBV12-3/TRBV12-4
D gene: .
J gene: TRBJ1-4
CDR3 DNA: TGTGCCAGCAGTTCGTCCGGGTTTGAAAAACTGTTTTTT
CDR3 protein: CASSSSGFEKLFF

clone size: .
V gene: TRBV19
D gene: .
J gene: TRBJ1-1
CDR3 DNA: TGTGCCAGTAGTAAAGGGGGGGCGGTGAACACTGAAGCTTTCTTT
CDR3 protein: CASSKGGAVNTEAFF

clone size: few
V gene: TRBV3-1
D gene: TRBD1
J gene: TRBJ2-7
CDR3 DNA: TGTGCCAGCAGCCAAGATCTGAGACAGGGGAGCAGCGAGCAGTACTTC
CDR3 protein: CASSQDLRQGSSEQYF

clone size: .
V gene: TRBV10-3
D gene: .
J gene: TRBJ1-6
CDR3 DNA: TGTGCCACCGGAGGGCAGGGGAATTCACCCCTCCACTTT
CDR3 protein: CATGGQGNSPLHF

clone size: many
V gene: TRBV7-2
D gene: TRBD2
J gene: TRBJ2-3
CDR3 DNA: TGTGCCAGCAGCCTCACCATACTAGCGGGGGGGCCAGATACGCAGTATTTT
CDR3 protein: CASSLTILAGGPDTQYF

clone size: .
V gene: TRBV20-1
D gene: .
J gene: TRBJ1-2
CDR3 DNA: TGCAGCCCTCCCCCCGGGGACTATGGCTACACCTTC
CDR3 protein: CSPPPGDYGYTF

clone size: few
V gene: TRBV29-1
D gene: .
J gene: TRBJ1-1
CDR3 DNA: TGCAGCGTAGCACCAGGGGCCCTGGTCGCTGAAGCTTTCTTT
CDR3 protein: CSVAPGALVAEAFF

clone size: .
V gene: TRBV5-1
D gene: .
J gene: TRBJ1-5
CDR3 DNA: TGCGCCAGCAGCTCCCCGACAGGTGGTTACAATCAGCGCCAGCATTTT
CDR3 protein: CASSSPTGGYNQRQHF

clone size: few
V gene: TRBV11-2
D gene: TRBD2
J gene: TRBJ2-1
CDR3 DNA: TGTGCCAGCAGCTCGACTAGCGGGGGAAGCGAGCAGTTCTTC
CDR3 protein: CASSSTSGGSEQFF

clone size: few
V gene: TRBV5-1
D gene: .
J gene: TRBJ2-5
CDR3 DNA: TGCGCCAGCAGCTTGGCGGGCGGAGCGGGAGAGACCCAGTACTTC
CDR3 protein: CASSLAGGAGETQYF

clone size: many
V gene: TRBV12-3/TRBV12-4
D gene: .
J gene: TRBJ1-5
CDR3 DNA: TGTGCCAGCAGTTTTACGGGGCCCCTTGATCAGCCCCAGCATTTT
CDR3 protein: CASSFTGPLDQPQHF

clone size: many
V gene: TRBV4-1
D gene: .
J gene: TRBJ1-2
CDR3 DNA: TGCGCCAGCAGCCAGAAATGGGGGGATGGCTACACCTTC
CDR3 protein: CASSQKWGDGYTF

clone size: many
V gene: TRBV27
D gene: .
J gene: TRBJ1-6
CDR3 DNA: TGTGCCAGCAGTTTATTGGGGTTCTCTAATTCACCCCTCCACTTT
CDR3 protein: CASSLLGFSNSPLHF

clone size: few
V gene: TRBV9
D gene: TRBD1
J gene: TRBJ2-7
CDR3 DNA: TGTGCCAGCAGCCCAAGCGGTCGGACAGGGCTTGGGGATGGTCACGAGCAGTACTTC
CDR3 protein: CASSPSGRTGLGDGHEQYF

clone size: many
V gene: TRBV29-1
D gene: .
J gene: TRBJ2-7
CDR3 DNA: TGCAGCGTGGAACTCGCCCTCTCCTACGAGCAGTACTTC
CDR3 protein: CSVELALSYEQYF

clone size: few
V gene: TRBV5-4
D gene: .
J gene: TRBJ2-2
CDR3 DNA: TGTGCCAGCAGCTTGGAACTAGCTACTGGGGAGCTGTTTTTT
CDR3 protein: CASSLELATGELFF

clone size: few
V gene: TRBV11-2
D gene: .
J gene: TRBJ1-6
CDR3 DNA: TGTGCCAGCACCGAGACACAGGGATTGAATTCACCCCTCCACTTT
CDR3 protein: CASTETQGLNSPLHF

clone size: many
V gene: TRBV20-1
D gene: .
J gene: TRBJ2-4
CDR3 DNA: TGCAGTGCTAGAGTACAGGGAAAAAACATTCAGTACTTC
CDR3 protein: CSARVQGKNIQYF